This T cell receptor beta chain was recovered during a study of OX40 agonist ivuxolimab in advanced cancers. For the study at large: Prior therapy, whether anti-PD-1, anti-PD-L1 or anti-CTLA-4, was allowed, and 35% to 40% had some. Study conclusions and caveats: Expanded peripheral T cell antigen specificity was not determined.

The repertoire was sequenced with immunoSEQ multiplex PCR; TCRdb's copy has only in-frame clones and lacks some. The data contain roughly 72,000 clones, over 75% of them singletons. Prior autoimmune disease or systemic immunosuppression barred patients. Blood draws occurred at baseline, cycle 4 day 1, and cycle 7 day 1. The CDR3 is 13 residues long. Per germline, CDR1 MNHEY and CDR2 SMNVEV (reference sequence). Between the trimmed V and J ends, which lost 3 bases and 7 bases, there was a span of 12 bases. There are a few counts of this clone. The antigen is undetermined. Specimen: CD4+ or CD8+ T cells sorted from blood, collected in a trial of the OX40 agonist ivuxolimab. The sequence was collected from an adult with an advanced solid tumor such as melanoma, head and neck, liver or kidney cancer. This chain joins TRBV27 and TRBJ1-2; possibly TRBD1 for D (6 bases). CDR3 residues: CASSLTTGTGYTF. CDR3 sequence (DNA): TGTGCCAGCAGTTTGACCACAGGGACTGGCTACACCTTC.